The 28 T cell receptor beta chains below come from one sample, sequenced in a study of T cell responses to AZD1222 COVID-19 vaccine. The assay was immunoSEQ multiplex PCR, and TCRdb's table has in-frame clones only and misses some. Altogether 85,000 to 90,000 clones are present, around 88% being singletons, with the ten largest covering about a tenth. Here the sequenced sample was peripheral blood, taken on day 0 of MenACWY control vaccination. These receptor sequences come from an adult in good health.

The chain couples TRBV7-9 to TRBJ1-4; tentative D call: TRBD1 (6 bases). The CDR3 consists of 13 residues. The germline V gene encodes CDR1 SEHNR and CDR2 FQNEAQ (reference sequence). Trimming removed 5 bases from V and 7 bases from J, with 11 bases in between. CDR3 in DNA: TGTGCCAGCAGCCTTGGACAGTTTGAAAAACTGTTTTTT. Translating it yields CASSLGQFEKLFF.

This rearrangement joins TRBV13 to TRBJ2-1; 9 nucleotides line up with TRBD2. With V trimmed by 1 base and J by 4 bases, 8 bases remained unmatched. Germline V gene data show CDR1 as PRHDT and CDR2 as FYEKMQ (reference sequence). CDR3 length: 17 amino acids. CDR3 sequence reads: CASSLAVALAGYNEQFF. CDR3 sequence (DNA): TGTGCCAGCAGCTTAGCGGTCGCACTAGCGGGTTACAATGAGCAGTTCTTC.

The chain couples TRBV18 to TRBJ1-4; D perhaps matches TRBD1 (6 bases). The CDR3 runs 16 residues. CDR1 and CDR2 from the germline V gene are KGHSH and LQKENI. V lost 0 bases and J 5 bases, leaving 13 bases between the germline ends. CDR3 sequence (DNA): TGTGCCAGCTCACCACCCGCGGCAGGGGACAATGAAAAACTGTTTTTT. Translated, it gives CASSPPAAGDNEKLFF.

The CDR3: CATSEPDSTDTQYF. In DNA, the CDR3 is TGTGCCACCAGTGAGCCCGACAGTACAGATACGCAGTATTTT. The rearrangement uses TRBV24-1 and TRBJ2-3; D is possibly TRBD1 (5 bases). Trimming took off 4 bases at V and 3 bases at J, with 10 bases between the two ends. Germline loops: CDR1 KGHDR, CDR2 SFDVKD. The CDR3 contains 14 residues.

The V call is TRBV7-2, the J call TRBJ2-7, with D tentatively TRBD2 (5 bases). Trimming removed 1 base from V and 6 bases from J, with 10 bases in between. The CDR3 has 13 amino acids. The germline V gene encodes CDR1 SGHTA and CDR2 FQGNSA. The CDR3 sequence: CASSLEYGGEQYF. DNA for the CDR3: TGTGCCAGCAGCTTAGAGTACGGAGGCGAGCAGTACTTC. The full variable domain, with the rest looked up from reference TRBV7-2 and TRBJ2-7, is GAGVSQSPSNKVTEKGKDVELRCDPISGHTALYWYRQSLGQGLEFLIYFQGNSAPDKSGLPSDRFSAERTGGSVSTLTIQRTQQEDSAVYLCASSLEYGGEQYFGPGTRLTVT.

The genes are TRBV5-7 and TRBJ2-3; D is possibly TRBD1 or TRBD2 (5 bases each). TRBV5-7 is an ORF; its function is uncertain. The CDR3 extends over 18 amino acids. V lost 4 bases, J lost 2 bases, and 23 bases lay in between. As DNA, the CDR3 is TGTGCCAGCAGCCCGCCCCCTTCTCTGGGGGAAGACACAGATACGCAGTATTTT. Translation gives CASSPPPSLGEDTDTQYF.

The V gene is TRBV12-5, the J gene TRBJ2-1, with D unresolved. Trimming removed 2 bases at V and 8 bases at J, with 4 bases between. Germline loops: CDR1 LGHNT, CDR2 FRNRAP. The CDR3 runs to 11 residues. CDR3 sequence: CASGLLYEQFF. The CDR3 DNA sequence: TGTGCTAGTGGTTTGTTGTATGAGCAGTTCTTC.

The CDR3 sequence is CASSSGQGEQYF. CDR3 nucleotides: TGTGCCAGCAGTTCCGGACAGGGCGAGCAGTACTTC. The genes are TRBV28 and TRBJ2-7; 8 positions agree with TRBD1. CDR3 size: 12 residues. Per germline, CDR1 MDHEN and CDR2 SYDVKM. J gave up 6 bases and V 4 bases, and 2 bases lay outside the gene matches.

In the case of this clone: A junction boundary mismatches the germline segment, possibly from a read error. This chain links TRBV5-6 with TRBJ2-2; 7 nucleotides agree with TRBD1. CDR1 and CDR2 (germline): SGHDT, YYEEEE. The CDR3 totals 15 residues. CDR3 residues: CASSPVRGNAGELFF. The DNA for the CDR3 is TGTGCCAGCAGCCCGGTCAGGGGGAACGCCGGGGAGCTGTTTTTT.

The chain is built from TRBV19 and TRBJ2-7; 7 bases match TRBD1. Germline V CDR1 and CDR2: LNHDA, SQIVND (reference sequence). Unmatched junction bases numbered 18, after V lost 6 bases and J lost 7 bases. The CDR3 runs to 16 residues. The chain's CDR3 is CASSLTPGQQKGEQYF. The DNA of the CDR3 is TGTGCCAGTAGCTTGACCCCGGGACAGCAAAAAGGAGAGCAGTACTTC.

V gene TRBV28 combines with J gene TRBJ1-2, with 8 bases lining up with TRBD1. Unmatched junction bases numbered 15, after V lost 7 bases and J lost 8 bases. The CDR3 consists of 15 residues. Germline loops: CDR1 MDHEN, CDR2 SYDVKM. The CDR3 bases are TGTGCCAGCACCGGCAGGGGGCTATCACCTAAAGGCTACACCTTC. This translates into CASTGRGLSPKGYTF.

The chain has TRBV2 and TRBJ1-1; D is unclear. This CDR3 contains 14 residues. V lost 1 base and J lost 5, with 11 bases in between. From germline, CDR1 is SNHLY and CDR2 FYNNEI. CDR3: CASSEGERRTEAFF. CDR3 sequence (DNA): TGTGCCAGCAGTGAAGGGGAACGTAGGACTGAAGCTTTCTTT.

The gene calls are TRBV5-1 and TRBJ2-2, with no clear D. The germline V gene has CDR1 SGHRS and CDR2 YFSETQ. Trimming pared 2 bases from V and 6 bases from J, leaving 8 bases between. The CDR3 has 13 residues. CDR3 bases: TGCGCCAGCAGCTTCGGTCCCGCCGGGGAGCTGTTTTTT. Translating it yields CASSFGPAGELFF.

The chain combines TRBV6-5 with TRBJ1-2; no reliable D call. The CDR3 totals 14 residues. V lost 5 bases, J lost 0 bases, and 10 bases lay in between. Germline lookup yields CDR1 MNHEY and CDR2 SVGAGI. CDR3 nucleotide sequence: TGTGCCAGCAGTCCCGACCGAGCTAACTATGGCTACACCTTC. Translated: CASSPDRANYGYTF.

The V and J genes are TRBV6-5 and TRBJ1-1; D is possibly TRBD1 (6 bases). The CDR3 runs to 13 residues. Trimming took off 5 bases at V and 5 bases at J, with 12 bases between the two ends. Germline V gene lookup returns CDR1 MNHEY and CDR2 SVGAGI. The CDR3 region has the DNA TGTGCCAGCAGTAACCTGAGGGGGACTGAAGCTTTCTTT. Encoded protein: CASSNLRGTEAFF.

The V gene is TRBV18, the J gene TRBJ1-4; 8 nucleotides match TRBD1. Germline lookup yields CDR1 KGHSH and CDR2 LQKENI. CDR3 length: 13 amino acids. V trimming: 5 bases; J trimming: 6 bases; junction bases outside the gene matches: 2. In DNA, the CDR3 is TGTGCCAGCTCATTGGACAGGGATGAAAAACTGTTTTTT. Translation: CASSLDRDEKLFF.

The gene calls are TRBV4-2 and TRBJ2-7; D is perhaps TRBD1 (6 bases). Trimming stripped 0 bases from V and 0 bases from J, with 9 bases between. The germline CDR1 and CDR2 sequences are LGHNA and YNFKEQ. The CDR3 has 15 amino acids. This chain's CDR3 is CASSQDQGSSYEQYF. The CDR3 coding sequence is TGTGCCAGCAGCCAAGACCAGGGGAGCTCCTACGAGCAGTACTTC.

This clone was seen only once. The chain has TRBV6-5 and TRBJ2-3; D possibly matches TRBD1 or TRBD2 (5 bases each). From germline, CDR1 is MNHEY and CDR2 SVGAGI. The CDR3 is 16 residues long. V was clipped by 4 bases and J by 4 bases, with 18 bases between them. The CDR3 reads CASSWSGDRSSDTQYF. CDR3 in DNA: TGTGCCAGCAGTTGGTCCGGGGACCGCTCTTCAGATACGCAGTATTTT.

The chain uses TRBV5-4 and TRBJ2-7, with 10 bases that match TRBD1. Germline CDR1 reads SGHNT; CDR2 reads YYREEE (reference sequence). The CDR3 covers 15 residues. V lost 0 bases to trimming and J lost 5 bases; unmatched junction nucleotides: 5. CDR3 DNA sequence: TGTGCCAGCAGCTTGGTAGGGACAGGGGTCCACGAGCAGTACTTC. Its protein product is CASSLVGTGVHEQYF.

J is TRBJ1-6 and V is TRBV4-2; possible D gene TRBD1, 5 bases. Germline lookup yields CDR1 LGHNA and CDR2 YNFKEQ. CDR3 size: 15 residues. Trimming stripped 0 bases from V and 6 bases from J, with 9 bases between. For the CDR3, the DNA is TGTGCCAGCAGCCAAGATTTACAGGTTAATTCACCCCTCCACTTT. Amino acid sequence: CASSQDLQVNSPLHF.

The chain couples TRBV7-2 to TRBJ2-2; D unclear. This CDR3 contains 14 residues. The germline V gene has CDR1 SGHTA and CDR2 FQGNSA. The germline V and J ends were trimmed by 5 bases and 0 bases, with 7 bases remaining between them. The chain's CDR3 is CASSPPSNTGELFF. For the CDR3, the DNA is TGTGCCAGCAGCCCCCCATCGAACACCGGGGAGCTGTTTTTT.

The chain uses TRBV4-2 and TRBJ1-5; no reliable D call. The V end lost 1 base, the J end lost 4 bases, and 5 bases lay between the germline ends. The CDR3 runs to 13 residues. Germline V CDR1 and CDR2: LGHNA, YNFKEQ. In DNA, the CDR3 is TGTGCCAGCAGCCAAGTGGCGAATCAGCCCCAGCATTTT. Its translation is CASSQVANQPQHF.

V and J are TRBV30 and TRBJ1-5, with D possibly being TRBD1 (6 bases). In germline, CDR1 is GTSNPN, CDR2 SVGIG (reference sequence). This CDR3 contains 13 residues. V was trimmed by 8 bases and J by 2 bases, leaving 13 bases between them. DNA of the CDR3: TGTGCCCTTCAGGGGAGCGGCAATCAGCCCCAGCATTTT. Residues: CALQGSGNQPQHF.

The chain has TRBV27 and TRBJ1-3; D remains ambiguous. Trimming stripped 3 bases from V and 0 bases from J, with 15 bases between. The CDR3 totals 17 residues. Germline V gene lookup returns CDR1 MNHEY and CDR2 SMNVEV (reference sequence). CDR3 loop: CASSFVGRQNSGNTIYF. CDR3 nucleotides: TGTGCCAGCAGTTTCGTGGGAAGGCAGAACTCTGGAAACACCATATATTTT.

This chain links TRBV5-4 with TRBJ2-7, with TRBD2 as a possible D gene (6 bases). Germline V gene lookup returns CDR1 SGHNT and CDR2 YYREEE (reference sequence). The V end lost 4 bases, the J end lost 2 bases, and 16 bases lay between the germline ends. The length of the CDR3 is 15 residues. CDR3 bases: TGTGCCAGCAGCAGCTCGCGTAGCGGCCCCTACGAGCAGTACTTC. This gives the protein CASSSSRSGPYEQYF.

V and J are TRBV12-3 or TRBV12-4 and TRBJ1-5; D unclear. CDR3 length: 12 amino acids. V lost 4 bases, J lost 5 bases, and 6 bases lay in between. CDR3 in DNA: TGTGCCAGCAGTTATACGGATCAGCCCCAGCATTTT. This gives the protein CASSYTDQPQHF.

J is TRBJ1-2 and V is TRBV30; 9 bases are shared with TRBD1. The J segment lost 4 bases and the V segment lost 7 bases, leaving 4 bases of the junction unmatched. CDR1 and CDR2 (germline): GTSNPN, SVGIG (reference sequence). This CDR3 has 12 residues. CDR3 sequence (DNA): TGTGCCTCCGAACAGGGGGCCTATGGCTACACCTTC. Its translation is CASEQGAYGYTF.

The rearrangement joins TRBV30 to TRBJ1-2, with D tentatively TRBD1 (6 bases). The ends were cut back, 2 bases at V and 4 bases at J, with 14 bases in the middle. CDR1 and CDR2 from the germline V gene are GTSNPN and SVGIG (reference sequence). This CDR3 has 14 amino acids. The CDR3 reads CAWSQGMGAYGYTF. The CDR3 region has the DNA TGTGCCTGGAGTCAGGGAATGGGGGCCTATGGCTACACCTTC.